The entry that follows covers one T cell receptor beta chain sequence. Original processing methods: Quantification of nucleated cells was approximated via reference gene primer amplification. TCRdb's copy holds only in-frame clones and misses some; the assay was immunoSEQ multiplex PCR. Clone size and the V and J calls come from that table; the DNA yielded D and trimming. There are 110,000 to 150,000 clones in the sample; about 89% occur only once, and roughly 2.9% lies in the top ten. Germline V CDR1 and CDR2: LNHDA, SQIVND (reference sequence). The ends were cut back, 1 base at V and 8 bases at J, with 15 bases in the middle. There are 15 residues in the CDR3. This record belongs to a study of blood T cell repertoires in COVID-19. About the research overall: Some COVID-19 samples were acute and others convalescent; all came from the United States, Italy and Spain. From T cells, B-cell-depleted T cells, or PBMCs came the material, which was cDNA or gDNA.

Sample: peripheral blood. V and J are TRBV19 and TRBJ2-1, with D maybe TRBD1 (6 bases). This clonotype originated in a man aged 60 to 69 with active or convalescent COVID-19. The CDR3 region is CASSIAHQGLDEQFF. In DNA form, the CDR3 reads TGTGCCAGTAGTATAGCCCACCAGGGGTTGGATGAGCAGTTCTTC.